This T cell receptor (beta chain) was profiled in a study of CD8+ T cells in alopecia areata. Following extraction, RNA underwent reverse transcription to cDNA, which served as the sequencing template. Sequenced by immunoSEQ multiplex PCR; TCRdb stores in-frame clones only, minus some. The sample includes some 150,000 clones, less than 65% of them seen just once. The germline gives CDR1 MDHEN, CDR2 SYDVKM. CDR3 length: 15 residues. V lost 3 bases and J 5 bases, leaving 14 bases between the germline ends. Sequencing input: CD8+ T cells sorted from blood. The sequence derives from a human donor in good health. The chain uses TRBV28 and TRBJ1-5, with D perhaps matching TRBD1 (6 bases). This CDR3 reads CASSFSAQGYQPQHF. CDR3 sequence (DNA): TGTGCCAGCAGTTTTTCGGCACAGGGATATCAGCCCCAGCATTTT. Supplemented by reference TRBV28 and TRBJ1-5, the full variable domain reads DVKVTQSSRYLVKRTGEKVFLECVQDMDHENMFWYRQDPGLGLRLIYFSYDVKMKEKGDIPEGYSVSREKKERFSLILESASTNQTSMYLCASSFSAQGYQPQHFGDGTRLSIL.